The rows below give T cell receptor beta chains drawn from one sample of a study of early stage breast cancer tumors. TCRdb's table, derived via immunoSEQ multiplex PCR, lists solely in-frame clones and lacks some. The table records roughly 58,000 clones, approximately 90% of them present only once. Source material: blood. All receptors come from a person aged 65-85 years with breast cancer. Each CDR3 is given with its conserved first and last residue. The D gene is left open where the match is weak. For some rows the clone size is stated as once, few or many, or as a class when expanded; others skip it.

j_call	d_call	clone_size	v_call	cdr3_length	cdr3_aa	cdr3_nt
TRBJ2-7	TRBD1	.	TRBV5-1	14	CASSSAGTGGEQYF	TGCGCCAGCAGCTCGGCGGGGACAGGGGGCGAGCAGTACTTC
TRBJ2-7	.	.	TRBV28	13	CASMYSLLHEQYF	TGTGCCAGCATGTACAGCTTGTTGCACGAGCAGTACTTC
TRBJ2-5	.	.	TRBV15	13	CATSITSQETQYF	TGTGCCACCAGTATAACGAGCCAAGAGACCCAGTACTTC
TRBJ2-1	.	.	TRBV2	15	CASSVSSRGYNEQFF	TGTGCCAGCAGTGTTAGTAGCAGAGGTTACAATGAGCAGTTCTTC
TRBJ2-7	.	.	TRBV11-1	12	CALMDFPYEQYF	TGTGCCCTCATGGACTTTCCCTACGAGCAGTACTTC
TRBJ1-3	.	.	TRBV25-1	15	CASSSTLSRGNTIYF	TGTGCCAGCAGTTCCACCCTAAGTCGTGGAAACACCATATATTTT
TRBJ2-1	TRBD1	.	TRBV9	18	CASSVGVVSGTENNEQFF	TGTGCCAGCAGCGTAGGAGTTGTCTCGGGGACAGAGAACAATGAGCAGTTCTTC
TRBJ1-5	TRBD1	once	TRBV28	15	CASEIDRGSNQPQHF	TGTGCCAGCGAAATCGACAGGGGTAGCAATCAGCCCCAGCATTTT
TRBJ1-2	TRBD1	.	TRBV25-1	13	CASSEWDRDGYTF	TGTGCCAGCAGTGAATGGGACAGGGATGGCTACACCTTC
TRBJ1-5	TRBD1	.	TRBV28	13	CASWTGGSQPQHF	TGTGCCAGCTGGACAGGGGGCAGTCAGCCCCAGCATTTT
TRBJ2-3	TRBD2	.	TRBV10-3	19	CAISEYPSGRELRTDTQYF	TGTGCCATCAGTGAATATCCTAGCGGGAGGGAGTTAAGGACAGATACGCAGTATTTT
TRBJ1-1	TRBD1	.	TRBV7-2	15	CASSSGTGMNTEAFF	TGTGCCAGCAGCTCCGGGACAGGGATGAACACTGAAGCTTTCTTT
TRBJ1-1	.	.	TRBV10-1	12	CASSRSQDRVFF	TGCGCCAGCAGTCGATCACAGGACCGAGTTTTCTTT
TRBJ1-3	.	.	TRBV7-8	16	CASSSTGLNSGNTIYF	TGTGCCAGCAGCTCTACAGGGTTGAACTCTGGAAACACCATATATTTT